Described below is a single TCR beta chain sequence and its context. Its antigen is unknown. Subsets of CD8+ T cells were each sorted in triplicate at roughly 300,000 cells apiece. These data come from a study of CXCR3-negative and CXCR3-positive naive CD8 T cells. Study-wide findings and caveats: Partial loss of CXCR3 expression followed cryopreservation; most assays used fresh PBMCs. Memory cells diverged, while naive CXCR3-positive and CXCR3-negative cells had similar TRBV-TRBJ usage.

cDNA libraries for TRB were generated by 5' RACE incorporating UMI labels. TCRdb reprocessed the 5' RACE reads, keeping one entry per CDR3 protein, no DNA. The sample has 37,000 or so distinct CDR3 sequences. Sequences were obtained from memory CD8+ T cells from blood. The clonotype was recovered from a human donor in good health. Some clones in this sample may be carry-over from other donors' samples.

The CDR3 here is CASSLSGGYTEAFF. J is TRBJ1-1 and V is TRBV27; the D call of TRBD1 rests on TCRdb alone, since no DNA is present to check it. This CDR3 region has 14 residues. The germline V gene encodes CDR1 MNHEY and CDR2 SMNVEV (reference sequence).